This entry lists 9 T cell receptor beta chains sequenced from one sample in a study of T cell responses to AZD1222 COVID-19 vaccine. Generated by immunoSEQ multiplex PCR, the TCRdb table keeps only in-frame clones and is missing some. This sample carries approximately 110,000 clones, approximately 92% of them seen once, and the ten largest clones take roughly 7.9%. Material: peripheral blood, obtained 28 days after the second AZD1222 dose. The origin of the receptors is an adult who received the AZD1222 COVID-19 vaccine.

This sequence joins TRBV7-2 and TRBJ2-7, with 9 bases fitting TRBD1. V shed 5 bases, J shed 0 bases, and the junction held 11 bases outside the gene matches. This CDR3 is 17 amino acids long. Germline values: CDR1 SGHTA, CDR2 FQGNSA. This CDR3 reads CASSQITGGYYSYEQYF. DNA for the CDR3: TGTGCCAGCAGCCAAATAACAGGGGGCTATTACTCCTACGAGCAGTACTTC.

This clone came up once. The CDR3 DNA reads TGTGCCAGCTCACACGAGGGGTATTCACCCCTCCACTTT. Translation gives CASSHEGYSPLHF. The rearrangement uses TRBV18 and TRBJ1-6, with D possibly matching TRBD1 (5 bases). CDR1 KGHSH and CDR2 LQKENI come from the germline V gene. Trimming took off 4 bases at V and 8 bases at J, with 9 bases between the two ends. The CDR3 contains 13 residues.

The chain joins TRBV9 to TRBJ1-4; 9 bases match TRBD1. The V and J ends lost 4 bases and 6 bases, in that order; junction bases with no gene match: 4. The CDR3 is made up of 14 amino acids. Germline assignment: CDR1 SGDLS and CDR2 YYNGEE. As DNA, the CDR3 is TGTGCCAGCAGCCGAGACAGGGGGGATGAAAAACTGTTTTTT. It translates to CASSRDRGDEKLFF.

This rearrangement joins TRBV19 to TRBJ2-1, with 12 bases identical to TRBD1. CDR3 length: 16 residues. Germline trimming cut 3 bases from V and 6 bases from J; bases unmatched to any gene: 6. CDR1 is LNHDA and CDR2 is SQIVND in the germline V gene (reference sequence). This CDR3 reads CASSILPGQGANEQFF. CDR3 in DNA: TGTGCCAGTAGTATTCTTCCGGGACAGGGGGCCAATGAGCAGTTCTTC.

This clone was detected once. This chain's CDR3 is CSVRQGAGNQPQHF. The CDR3 DNA sequence: TGCAGCGTTAGACAGGGGGCCGGTAATCAGCCCCAGCATTTT. The chain links TRBV29-1 to TRBJ1-5; TRBD1 aligns across 10 bases. CDR1 and CDR2 from the germline V gene are SQVTM and ANQGSEA. The CDR3 runs 14 residues. Germline trimming cut 5 bases from V and 4 bases from J; bases unmatched to any gene: 5.

The chain recombines TRBV5-1 with TRBJ2-2, with TRBD2 matching 8 bases. The CDR3 is 15 amino acids. Germline CDR1 is SGHRS and CDR2 is YFSETQ. Trimming removed 1 base from V and 7 bases from J; junction bases left unmatched: 6. CDR3 DNA: TGCGCCAGCAGCTTGTTAGCGGGATCTGGCGGGGAGCTGTTTTTT. It codes for CASSLLAGSGGELFF.

This chain joins TRBV11-2 and TRBJ2-7; 11 bases are a match to TRBD2. V was pared by 5 bases and J by 3 bases, with 6 bases of the junction left unmatched. The CDR3 runs to 15 residues. Germline V gene sequence: CDR1 SGHAT, CDR2 FQNNGV. The CDR3 nucleotides read TGTGCCAGCAGCGCCCGACTAGCGGGAAACTACGAGCAGTACTTC. Translated, it gives CASSARLAGNYEQYF.

This chain joins TRBV27 and TRBJ2-7, with a tentative D call TRBD1 (5 bases). The CDR3 spans 13 residues. Germline V lookup: CDR1 MNHEY, CDR2 SMNVEV (reference sequence). The V and J ends lost 5 bases and 2 bases respectively, with 10 bases between them. This CDR3 reads CASSPTATYEQYF. The CDR3 nucleotides are TGTGCCAGCAGTCCGACAGCTACCTACGAGCAGTACTTC.

The DNA of the CDR3 is TGTGCCAGCAGCTCACCGGGACAGGCAGGTGGCTACACCTTC. The encoded protein is CASSSPGQAGGYTF. The gene calls are TRBV11-1 and TRBJ1-2, with 8 nucleotides matching TRBD1. Germline CDR1 SGHAT, CDR2 FQDESV (reference sequence). This CDR3 is built from 14 residues. The V gene end was trimmed by 4 bases and the J gene end by 7 bases; junction bases not matched to a gene: 8.